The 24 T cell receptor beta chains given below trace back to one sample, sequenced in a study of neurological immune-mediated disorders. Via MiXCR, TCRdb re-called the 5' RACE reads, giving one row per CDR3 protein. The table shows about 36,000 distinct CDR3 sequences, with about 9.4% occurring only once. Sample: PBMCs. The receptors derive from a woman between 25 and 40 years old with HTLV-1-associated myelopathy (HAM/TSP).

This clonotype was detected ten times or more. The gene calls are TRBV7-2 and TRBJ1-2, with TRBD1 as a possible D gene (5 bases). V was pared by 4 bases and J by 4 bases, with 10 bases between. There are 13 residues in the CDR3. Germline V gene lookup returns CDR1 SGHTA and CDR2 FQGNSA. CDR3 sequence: CASSSGDVYGYTF. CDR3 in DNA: TGTGCCAGCAGCTCCGGGGACGTCTATGGCTACACCTTC.

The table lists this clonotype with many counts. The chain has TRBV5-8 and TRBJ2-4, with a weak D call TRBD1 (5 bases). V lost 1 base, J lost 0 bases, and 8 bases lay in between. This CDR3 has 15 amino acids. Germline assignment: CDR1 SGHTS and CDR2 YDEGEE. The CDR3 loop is CASSLRGLAKNIQYF. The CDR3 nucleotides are TGTGCCAGCAGCTTGAGGGGTTTAGCCAAAAACATTCAGTACTTC.

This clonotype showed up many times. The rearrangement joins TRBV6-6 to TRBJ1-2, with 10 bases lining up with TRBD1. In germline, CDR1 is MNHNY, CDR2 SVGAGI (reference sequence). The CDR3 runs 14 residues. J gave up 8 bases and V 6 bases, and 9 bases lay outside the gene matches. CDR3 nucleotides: TGTGCCAGCAGCCCTAACGACAGGGGGCAAGGCTACACCTTC. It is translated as CASSPNDRGQGYTF.

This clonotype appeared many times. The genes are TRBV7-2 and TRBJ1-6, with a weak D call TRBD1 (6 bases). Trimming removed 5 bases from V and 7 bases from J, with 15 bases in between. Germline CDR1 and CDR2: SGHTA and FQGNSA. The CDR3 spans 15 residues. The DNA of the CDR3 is TGTGCCAGCAGCCACGACAGGACGGCCAATTCACCCCTCCACTTT. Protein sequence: CASSHDRTANSPLHF.

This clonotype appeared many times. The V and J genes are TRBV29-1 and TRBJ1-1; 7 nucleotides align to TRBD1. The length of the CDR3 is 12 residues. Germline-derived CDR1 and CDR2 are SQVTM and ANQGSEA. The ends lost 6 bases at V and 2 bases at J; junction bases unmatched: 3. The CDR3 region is CSVDRVNTEAFF. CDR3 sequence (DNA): TGCAGCGTAGACAGGGTAAACACTGAAGCTTTCTTT.

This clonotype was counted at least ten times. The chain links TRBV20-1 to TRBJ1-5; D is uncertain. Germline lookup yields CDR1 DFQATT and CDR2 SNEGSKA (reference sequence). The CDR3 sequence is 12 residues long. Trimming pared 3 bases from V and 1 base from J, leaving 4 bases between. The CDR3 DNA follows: TGCAGTGCTAGTAGGAGCAATCAGCCCCAGCATTTT. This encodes CSASRSNQPQHF.

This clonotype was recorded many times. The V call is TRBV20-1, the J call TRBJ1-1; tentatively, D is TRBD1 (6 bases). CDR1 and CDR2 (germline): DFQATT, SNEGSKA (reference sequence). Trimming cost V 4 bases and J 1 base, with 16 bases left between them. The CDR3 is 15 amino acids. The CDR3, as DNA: TGCAGTGCTAAACAGGGATTTCGGGGGAACACTGAAGCTTTCTTT. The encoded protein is CSAKQGFRGNTEAFF.

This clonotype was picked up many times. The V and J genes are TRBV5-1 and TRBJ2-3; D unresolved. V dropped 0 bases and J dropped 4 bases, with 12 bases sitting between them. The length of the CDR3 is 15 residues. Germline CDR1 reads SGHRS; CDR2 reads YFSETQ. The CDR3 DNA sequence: TGCGCCAGCAGCTTGGCCTGGAACGTTCCAGATACGCAGTATTTT. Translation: CASSLAWNVPDTQYF.

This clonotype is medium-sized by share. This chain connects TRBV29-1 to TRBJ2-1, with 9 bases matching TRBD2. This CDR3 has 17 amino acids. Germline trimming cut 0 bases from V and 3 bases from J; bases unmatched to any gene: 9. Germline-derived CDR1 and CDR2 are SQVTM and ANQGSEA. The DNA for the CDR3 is TGCAGCGTTGAAGATCAAGCGGGGGGAGGGGGCTACAATGAGCAGTTCTTC. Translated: CSVEDQAGGGGYNEQFF.

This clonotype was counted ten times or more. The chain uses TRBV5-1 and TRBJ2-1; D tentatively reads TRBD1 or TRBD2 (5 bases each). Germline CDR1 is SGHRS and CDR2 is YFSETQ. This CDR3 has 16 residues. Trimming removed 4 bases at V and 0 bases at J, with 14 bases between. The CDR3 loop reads CASSMTWGSSYNEQFF. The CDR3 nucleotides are TGCGCCAGCAGCATGACTTGGGGGAGCTCCTACAATGAGCAGTTCTTC.

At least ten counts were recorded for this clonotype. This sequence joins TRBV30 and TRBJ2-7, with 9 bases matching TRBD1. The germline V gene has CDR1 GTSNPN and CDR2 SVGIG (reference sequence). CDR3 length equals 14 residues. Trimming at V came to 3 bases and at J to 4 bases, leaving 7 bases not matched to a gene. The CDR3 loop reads CAWRAGTGKYEQYF. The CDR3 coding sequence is TGTGCCTGGAGGGCCGGGACAGGGAAATACGAGCAGTACTTC.

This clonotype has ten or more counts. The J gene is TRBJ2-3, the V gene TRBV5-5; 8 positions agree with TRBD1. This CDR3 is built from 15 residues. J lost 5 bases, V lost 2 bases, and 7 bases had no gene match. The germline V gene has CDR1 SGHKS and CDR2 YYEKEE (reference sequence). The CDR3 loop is CASSLRQGHQDTQYF. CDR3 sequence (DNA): TGTGCCAGCAGCTTACGACAGGGGCATCAAGATACGCAGTATTTT.

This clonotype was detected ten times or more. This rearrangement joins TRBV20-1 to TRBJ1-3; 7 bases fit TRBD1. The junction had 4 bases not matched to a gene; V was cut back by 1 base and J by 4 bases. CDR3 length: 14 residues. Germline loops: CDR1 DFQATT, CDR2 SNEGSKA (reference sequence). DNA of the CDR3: TGCAGTGCTAGAGCCGGGACAGAGGGAAACACCATATATTTT. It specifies CSARAGTEGNTIYF.

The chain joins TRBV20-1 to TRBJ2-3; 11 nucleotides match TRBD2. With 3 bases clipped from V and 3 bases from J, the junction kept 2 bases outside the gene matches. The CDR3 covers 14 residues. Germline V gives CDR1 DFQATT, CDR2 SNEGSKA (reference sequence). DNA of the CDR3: TGCAGTGCTAGGGGGACTAGCGGAACAGATACGCAGTATTTT. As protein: CSARGTSGTDTQYF.

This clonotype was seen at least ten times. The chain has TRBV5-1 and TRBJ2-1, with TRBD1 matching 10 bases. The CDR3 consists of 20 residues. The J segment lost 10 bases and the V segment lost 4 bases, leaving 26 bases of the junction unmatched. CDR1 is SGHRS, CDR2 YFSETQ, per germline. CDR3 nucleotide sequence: TGCGCCAGCAGCCGCTCCCGACAGGGGGCAAGCGGGCTCCTTAACGGGGAGCAGTTCTTC. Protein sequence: CASSRSRQGASGLLNGEQFF.

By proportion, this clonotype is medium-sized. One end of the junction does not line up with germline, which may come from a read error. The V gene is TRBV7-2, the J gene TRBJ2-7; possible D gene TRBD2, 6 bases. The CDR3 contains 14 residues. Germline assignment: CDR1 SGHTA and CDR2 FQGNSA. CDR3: CASSLGGGTYEQYF. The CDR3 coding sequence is TGCGCCAGCAGCTTGGGTGGCGGGACCTACGAGCAGTACTTC. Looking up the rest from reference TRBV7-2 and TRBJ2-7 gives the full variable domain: GAGVSQSPSNKVTEKGKDVELRCDPISGHTALYWYRQSLGQGLEFLIYFQGNSAPDKSGLPSDRFSAERTGGSVSTLTIQRTQQEDSAVYLCASSLGGGTYEQYFGPGTRLTVT.

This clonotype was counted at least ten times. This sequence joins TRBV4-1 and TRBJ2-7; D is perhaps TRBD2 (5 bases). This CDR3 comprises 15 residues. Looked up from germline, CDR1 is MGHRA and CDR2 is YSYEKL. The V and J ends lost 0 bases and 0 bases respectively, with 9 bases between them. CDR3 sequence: CASSQDIRGSYEQYF. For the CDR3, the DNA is TGCGCCAGCAGCCAAGATATTCGGGGCTCCTACGAGCAGTACTTC.

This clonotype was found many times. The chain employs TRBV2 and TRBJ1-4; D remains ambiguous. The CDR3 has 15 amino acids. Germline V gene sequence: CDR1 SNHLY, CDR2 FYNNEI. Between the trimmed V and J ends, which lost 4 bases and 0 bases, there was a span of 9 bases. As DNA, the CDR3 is TGTGCCAGCAGTGGAACGGTTGCAACTAATGAAAAACTGTTTTTT. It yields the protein CASSGTVATNEKLFF. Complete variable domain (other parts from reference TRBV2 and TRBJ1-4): EPEVTQTPSHQVTQMGQEVILRCVPISNHLYFYWYRQILGQKVEFLVSFYNNEISEKSEIFDDQFSVERPDGSNFTLKIRSTKLEDSAMYFCASSGTVATNEKLFFGSGTQLSVL.

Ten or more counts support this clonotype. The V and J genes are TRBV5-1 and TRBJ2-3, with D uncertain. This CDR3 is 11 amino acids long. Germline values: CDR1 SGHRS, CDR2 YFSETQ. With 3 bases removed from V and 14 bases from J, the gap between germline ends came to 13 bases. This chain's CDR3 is CASSYSIERYF. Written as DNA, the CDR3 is TGCGCCAGCAGCTACTCCATTGAGCGGTATTTT.

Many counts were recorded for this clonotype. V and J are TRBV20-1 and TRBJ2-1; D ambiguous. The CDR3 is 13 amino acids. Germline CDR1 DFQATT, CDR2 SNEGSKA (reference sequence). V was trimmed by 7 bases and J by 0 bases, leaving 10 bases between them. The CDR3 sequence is CSGVVSSYNEQFF. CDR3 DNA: TGCAGTGGGGTCGTTAGCTCCTACAATGAGCAGTTCTTC.

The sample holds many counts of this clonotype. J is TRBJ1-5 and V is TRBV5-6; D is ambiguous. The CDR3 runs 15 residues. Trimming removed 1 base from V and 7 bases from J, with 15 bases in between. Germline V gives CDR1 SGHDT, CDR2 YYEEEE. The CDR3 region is CASSLWGAGNQPQHF. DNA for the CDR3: TGTGCCAGCAGCTTGTGGGGTGCGGGGAACCAGCCCCAGCATTTT.

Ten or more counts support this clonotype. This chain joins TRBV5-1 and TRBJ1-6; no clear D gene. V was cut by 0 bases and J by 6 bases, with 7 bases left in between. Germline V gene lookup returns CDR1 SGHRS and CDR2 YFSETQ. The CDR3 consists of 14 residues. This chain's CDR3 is CASSLALTNSPLHF. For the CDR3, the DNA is TGCGCCAGCAGCTTGGCCCTGACTAATTCACCCCTCCACTTT.

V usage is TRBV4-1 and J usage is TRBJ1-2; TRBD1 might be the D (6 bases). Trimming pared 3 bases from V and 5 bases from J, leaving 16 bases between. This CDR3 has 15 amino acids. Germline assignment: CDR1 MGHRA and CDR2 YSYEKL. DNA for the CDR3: TGCGCCAGCAGCCATAGTAGGGGGGGAGAGTATGGCTACACCTTC. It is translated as CASSHSRGGEYGYTF.

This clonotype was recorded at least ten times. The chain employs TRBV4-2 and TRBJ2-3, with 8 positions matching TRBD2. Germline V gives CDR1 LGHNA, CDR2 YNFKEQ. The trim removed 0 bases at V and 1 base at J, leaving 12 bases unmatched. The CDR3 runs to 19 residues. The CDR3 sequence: CASSQEEFRRGEGTDTQYF. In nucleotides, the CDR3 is TGTGCCAGCAGCCAAGAGGAGTTTCGGCGGGGGGAGGGCACAGATACGCAGTATTTT.